This T cell receptor beta chain was identified in a study of identical twins. V gave up 0 bases and J gave up 4 bases, with 11 bases separating them. The CDR3 has 15 amino acids. Germline assignment: CDR1 SGHRS and CDR2 YFSETQ. Notes on this clonotype: The antigen remains undetermined.

TCRdb reprocessed the 5' RACE reads with MiXCR, giving one entry per CDR3 protein. Of about 720,000 distinct CDR3 sequences detected, over 15% appear once; the ten largest clones hold around 14%. Study results and caveats: Conclusions leaned on cross-sectional statistical analysis and did not track the same donors over time.

The data also belong to a second study, concerning T cells expressing NK-cell markers. Turning to that study: With respect to HCMV, seven of the eight sequenced donors were seropositive, and one was seronegative.

This clonotype was obtained from a woman in her late teens or twenties in good health. The specimen sequenced was PBMCs. The chain is built from TRBV5-1 and TRBJ2-1; D remains unclear. The CDR3 DNA reads as TGCGCCAGCAGCTTGGGGACCCCCTTATACAATGAGCAGTTCTTC. It is translated as CASSLGTPLYNEQFF.